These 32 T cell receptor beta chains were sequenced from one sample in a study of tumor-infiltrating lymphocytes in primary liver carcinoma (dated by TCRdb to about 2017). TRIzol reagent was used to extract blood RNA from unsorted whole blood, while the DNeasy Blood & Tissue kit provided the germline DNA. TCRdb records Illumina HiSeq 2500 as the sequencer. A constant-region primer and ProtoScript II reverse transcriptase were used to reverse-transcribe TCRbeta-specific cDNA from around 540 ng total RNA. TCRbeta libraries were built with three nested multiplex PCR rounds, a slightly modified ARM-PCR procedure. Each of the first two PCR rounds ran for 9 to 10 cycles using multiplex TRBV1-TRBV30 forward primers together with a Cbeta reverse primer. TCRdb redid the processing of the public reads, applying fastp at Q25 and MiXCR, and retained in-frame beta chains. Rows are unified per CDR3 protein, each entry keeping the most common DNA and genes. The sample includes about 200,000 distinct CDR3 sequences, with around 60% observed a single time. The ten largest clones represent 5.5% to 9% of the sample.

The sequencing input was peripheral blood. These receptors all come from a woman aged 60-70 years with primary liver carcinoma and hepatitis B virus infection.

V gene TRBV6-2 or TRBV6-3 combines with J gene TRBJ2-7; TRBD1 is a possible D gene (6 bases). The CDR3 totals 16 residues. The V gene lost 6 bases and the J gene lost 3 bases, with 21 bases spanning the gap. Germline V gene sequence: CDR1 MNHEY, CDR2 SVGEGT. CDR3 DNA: TGTGCCAGCAGCCCCATACAGACCAGGGGTGGCTACGAGCAGTACTTC. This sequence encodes CASSPIQTRGGYEQYF.

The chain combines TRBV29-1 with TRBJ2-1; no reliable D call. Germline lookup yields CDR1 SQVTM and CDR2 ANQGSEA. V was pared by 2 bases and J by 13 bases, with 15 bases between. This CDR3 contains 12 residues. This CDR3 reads CSVEIYSGHQFF. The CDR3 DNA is TGCAGCGTTGAAATTTACTCGGGCCACCAGTTCTTC.

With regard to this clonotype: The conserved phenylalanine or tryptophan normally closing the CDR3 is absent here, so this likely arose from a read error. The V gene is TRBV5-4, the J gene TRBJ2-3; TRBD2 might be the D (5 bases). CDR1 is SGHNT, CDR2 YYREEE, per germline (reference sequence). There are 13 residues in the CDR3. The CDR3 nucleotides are TGTGCCATCAGCTTGTCGAGGGAACATACGCAGTATCTT. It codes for CAISLSREHTQYL.

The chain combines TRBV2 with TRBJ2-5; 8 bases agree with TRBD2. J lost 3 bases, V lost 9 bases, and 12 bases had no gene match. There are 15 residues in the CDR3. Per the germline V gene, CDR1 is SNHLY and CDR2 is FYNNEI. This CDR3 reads CARAGDGTPKETQYF. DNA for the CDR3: TGTGCCAGAGCGGGGGATGGGACACCCAAAGAGACCCAGTACTTC. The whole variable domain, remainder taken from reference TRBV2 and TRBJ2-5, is EPEVTQTPSHQVTQMGQEVILRCVPISNHLYFYWYRQILGQKVEFLVSFYNNEISEKSEIFDDQFSVERPDGSNFTLKIRSTKLEDSAMYFCARAGDGTPKETQYFGPGTRLLVL.

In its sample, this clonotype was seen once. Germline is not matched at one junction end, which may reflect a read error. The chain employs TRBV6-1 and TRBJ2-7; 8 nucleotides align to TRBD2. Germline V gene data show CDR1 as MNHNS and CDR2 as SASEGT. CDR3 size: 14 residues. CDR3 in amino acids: CASRNGGGHLEQCF. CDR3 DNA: TGTGCCAGTAGGAACGGGGGGGGTCACCTGGAGCAGTGCTTC.

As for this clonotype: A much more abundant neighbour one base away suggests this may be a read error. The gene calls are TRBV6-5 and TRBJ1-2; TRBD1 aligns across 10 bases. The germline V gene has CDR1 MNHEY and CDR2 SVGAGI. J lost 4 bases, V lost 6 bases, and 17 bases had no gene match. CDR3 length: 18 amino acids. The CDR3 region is CASRLLGDRGRHIYGYTF. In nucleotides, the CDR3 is TGTGCCAGCAGGCTACTGGGGGACAGGGGTCGACATATCTATGGCTACACCTTC.

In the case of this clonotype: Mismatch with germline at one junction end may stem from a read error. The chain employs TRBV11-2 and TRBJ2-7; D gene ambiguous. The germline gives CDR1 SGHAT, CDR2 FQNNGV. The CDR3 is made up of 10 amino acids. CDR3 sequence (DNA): TGTCCCAGCAGCCTTTACGAGCAGTATTTC. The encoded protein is CPSSLYEQYF.

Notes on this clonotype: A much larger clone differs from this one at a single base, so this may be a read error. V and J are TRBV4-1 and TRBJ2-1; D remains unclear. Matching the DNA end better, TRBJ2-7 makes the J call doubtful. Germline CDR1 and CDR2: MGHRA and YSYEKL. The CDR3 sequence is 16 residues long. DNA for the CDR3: TGCGCCAGCAGCCAAGAAGGTAGCCGAGCGAACAATGAGCAGTACTTC. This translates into CASSQEGSRANNEQYF.

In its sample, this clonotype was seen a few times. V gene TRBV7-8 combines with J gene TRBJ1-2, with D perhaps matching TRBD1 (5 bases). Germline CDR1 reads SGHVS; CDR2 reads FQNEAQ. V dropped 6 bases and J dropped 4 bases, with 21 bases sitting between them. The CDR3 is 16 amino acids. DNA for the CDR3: TGTGCCAGCAGGCGCGCGGCGGGGGGTATGCGCTATGGCTACACCTTC. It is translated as CASRRAAGGMRYGYTF.

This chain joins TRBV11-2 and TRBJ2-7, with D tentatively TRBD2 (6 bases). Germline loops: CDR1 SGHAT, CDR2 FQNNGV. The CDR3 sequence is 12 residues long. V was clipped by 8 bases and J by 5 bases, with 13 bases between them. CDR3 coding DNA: TGTGCCAGCCGGGACGGGGGTCACGAGCAGTACTTC. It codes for CASRDGGHEQYF.

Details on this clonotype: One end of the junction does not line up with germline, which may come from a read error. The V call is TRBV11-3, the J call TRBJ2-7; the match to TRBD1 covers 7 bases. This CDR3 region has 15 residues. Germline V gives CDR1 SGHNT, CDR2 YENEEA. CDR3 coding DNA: TGTGCGAGCAGCTTAGATTACAGGGGTATGAAAGAGCAGTACTTC. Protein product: CASSLDYRGMKEQYF.

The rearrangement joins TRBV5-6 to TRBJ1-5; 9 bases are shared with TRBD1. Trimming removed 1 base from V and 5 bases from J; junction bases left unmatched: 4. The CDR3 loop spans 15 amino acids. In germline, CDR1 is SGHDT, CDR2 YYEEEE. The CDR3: CASSLLGQGDQPQHF. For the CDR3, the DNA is TGTGCCAGCAGCTTGTTGGGACAGGGTGATCAGCCCCAGCATTTT.

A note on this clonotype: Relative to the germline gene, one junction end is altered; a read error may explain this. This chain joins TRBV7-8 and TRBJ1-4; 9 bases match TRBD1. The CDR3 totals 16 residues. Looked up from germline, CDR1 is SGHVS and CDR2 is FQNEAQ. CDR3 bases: TGTACCAGCAGCTCCTTGGGACAGGGAGCTAATGAAAAGCTGTTTTTT. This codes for CTSSSLGQGANEKLFF.

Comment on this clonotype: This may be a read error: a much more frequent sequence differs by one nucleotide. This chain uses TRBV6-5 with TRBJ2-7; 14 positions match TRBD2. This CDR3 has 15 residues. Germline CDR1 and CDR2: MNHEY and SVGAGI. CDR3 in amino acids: CANSQGLAGANEQYF. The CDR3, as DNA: TGTGCCAACAGTCAGGGACTAGCGGGAGCTAACGAGCAGTACTTC.

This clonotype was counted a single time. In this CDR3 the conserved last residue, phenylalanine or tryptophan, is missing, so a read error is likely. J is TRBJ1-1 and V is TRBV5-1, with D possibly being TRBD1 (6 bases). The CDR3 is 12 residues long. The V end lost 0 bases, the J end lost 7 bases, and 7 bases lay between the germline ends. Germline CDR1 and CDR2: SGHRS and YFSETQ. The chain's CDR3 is CASSLARGEAFS. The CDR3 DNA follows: TGCGCCAGCAGCTTGGCCAGGGGTGAAGCTTTCTCT.

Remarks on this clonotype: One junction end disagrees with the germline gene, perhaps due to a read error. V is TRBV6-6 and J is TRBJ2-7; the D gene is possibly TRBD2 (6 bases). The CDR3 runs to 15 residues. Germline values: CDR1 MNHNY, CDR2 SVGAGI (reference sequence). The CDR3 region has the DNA TGTGCCAGCAGTCACTCTGGCGGGGAAGACTACGAGCAGTACTTC. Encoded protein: CASSHSGGEDYEQYF.

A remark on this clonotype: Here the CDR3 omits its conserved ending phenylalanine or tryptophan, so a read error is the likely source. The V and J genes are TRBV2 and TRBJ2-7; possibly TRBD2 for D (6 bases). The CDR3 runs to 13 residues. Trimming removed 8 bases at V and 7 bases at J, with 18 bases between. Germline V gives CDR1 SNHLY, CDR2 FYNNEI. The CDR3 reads CASRRNPAGEQYI. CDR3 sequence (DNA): TGTGCCAGCCGTCGGAATCCGGCGGGGGAGCAGTACATC.

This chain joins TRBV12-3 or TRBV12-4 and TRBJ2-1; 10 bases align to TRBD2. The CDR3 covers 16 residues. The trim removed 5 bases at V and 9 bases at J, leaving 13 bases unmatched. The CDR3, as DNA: TGTGCCAGCAGTACCAGAAGCGGGAGGGCCGGTAGTGAGCAGTTCTTC. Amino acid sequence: CASSTRSGRAGSEQFF.

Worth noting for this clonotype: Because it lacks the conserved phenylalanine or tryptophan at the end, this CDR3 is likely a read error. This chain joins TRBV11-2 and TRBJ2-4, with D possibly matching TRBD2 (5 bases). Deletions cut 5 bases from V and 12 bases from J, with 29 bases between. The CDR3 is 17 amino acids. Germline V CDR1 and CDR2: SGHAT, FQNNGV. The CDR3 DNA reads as TGTGCCAGCAGCCCCCACGGGGAGCCAACGGCCAAATACACTCAGTACCTC. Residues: CASSPHGEPTAKYTQYL.

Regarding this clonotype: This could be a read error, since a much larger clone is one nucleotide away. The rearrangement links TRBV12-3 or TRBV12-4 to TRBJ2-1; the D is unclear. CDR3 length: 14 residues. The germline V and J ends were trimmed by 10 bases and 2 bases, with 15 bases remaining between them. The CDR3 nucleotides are TGTGCCATCTTGGACGGCGGCACCTACAATGAGCAGTTCTTC. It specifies CAILDGGTYNEQFF.

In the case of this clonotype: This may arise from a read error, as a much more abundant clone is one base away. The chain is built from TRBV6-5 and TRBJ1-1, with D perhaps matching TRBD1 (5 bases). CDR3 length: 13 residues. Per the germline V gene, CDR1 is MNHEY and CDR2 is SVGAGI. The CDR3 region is CASGYGGGSRAFF. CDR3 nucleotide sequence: TGTGCCAGCGGTTACGGGGGGGGGTCAAGGGCTTTCTTT.

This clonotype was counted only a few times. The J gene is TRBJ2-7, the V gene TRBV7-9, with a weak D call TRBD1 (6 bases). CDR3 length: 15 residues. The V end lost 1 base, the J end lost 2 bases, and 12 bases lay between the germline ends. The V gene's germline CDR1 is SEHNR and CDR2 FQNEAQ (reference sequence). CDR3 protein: CASSLVTGGTYEQYF. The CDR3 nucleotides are TGTGCCAGCAGCTTAGTGACAGGCGGCACCTACGAGCAGTACTTC. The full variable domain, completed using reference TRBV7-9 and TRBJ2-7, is DTGVSQNPRHKITKRGQNVTFRCDPISEHNRLYWYRQTLGQGPEFLTYFQNEAQLEKSRLLSDRFSAERPKGSFSTLEIQRTEQGDSAMYLCASSLVTGGTYEQYFGPGTRLTVT.

CDR3 amino acids: CASSPRTSGRRQYF. For the CDR3, the DNA is TGTGCCAGCAGTCCCCGGACTAGCGGGAGACGGCAGTACTTC. V and J are TRBV12-3 or TRBV12-4 and TRBJ2-7; 13 nucleotides line up with TRBD2. Unmatched junction bases numbered 7, after V lost 5 bases and J lost 9 bases. The CDR3 has 14 residues.

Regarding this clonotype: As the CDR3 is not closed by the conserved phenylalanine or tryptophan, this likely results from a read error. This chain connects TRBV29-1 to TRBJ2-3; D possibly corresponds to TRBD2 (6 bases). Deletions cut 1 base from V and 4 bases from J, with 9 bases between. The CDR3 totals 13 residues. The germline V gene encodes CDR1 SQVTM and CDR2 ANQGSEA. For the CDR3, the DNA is TGCAGCGTTGAAGTCGGAGGGGCAGATACGCAGTATCAT. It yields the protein CSVEVGGADTQYH.

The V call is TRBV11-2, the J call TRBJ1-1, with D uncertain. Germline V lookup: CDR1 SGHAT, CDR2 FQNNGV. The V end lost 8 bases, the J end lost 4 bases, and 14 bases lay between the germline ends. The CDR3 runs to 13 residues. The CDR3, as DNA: TGTGCCAGCGGCCCGGGCGTGAGCACTGAAGCTTTCTTT. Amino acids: CASGPGVSTEAFF. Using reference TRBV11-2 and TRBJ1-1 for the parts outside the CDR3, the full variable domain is EAGVAQSPRYKIIEKRQSVAFWCNPISGHATLYWYQQILGQGPKLLIQFQNNGVVDDSQLPKDRFSAERLKGVDSTLKIQPAKLEDSAVYLCASGPGVSTEAFFGQGTRLTVV.

The CDR3: CASSEVRNLRPNQPQHF. CDR3 coding DNA: TGTGCCAGCAGTGAAGTGCGTAACTTAAGGCCTAATCAGCCCCAGCATTTT. The gene calls are TRBV6-1 and TRBJ1-5; D is unresolved. Germline assignment: CDR1 MNHNS and CDR2 SASEGT. The germline V and J ends were trimmed by 1 base and 4 bases, with 17 bases remaining between them. The CDR3 contains 17 residues.

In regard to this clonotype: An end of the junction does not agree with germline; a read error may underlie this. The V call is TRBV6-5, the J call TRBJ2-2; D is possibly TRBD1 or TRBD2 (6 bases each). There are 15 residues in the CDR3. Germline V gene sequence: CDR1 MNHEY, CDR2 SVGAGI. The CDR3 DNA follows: TGTGTCAGCAGCTCCTTGAGGGGGGTTACCGGGGAGCTGTTTTTT. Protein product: CVSSSLRGVTGELFF.

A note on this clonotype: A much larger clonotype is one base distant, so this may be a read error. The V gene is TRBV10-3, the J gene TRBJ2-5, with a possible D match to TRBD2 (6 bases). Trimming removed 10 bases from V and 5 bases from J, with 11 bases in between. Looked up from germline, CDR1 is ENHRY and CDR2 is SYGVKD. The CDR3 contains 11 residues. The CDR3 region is CATGGRETQYF. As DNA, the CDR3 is TGTGCCACCGGAGGGCGGGAGACCCAGTACTTC.

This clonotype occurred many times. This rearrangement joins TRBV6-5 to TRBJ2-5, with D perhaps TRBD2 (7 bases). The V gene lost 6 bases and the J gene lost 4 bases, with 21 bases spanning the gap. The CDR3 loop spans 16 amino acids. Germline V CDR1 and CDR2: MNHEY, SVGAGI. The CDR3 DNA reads TGTGCCAGCAGGCTCAGGGGCGGGAGTATCCCAGAGACCCAGTACTTC. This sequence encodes CASRLRGGSIPETQYF.

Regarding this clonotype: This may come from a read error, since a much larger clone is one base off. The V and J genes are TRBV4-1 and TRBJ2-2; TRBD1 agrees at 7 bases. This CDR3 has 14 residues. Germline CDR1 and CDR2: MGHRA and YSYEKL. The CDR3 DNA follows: TGCGCCATCAGCAAACAGGGGATCACCGGGGAGCTGTTTTTT. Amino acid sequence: CAISKQGITGELFF.

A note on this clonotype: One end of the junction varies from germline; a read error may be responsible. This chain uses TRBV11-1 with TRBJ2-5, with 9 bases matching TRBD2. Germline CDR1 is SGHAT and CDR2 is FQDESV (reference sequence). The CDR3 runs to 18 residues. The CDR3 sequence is CVSSSHSLSGSFQETQYF. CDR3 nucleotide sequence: TGTGTCAGCAGCTCACATAGTCTTAGCGGGAGCTTCCAAGAGACCCAGTACTTC. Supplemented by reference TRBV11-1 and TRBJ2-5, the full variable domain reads EAEVAQSPRYKITEKSQAVAFWCDPISGHATLYWYRQILGQGPELLVQFQDESVVDDSQLPKDRFSAERLKGVDSTLKIQPAELGDSAMYLCVSSSHSLSGSFQETQYFGPGTRLLVL.

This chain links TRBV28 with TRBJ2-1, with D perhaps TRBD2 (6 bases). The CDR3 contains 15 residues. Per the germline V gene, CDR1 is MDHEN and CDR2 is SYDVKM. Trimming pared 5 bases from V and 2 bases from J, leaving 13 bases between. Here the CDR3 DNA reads TGTGCCAGCAGTACAACCCGGAGGGCCTACAATGAGCAGTTCTTC. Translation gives CASSTTRRAYNEQFF.